Sequencing of this TCR beta chain was carried out in a study of blood T cell repertoires in COVID-19. As for the study in general: Sources were T cells, B-cell-depleted T cells, or PBMCs; the material itself was cDNA or gDNA.

Trimming cost V 3 bases and J 5 bases; bases outside gene matches: 8. Germline CDR1 SGHTA, CDR2 FQGNSA. The CDR3 is 16 residues long. Libraries were prepared by immunoSEQ multiplex PCR; TCRdb keeps only in-frame clonotypes and omits some of them. The data hold 250,000 or so clones, with around 86% observed a single time. The sample consisted of peripheral blood. The clonotype was recovered from a woman aged 25-40 years with active or convalescent COVID-19. The chain has TRBV7-2 and TRBJ2-5, with 11 bases that match TRBD1. The CDR3 reads CASSLTGTGGFETQYF. The DNA of the CDR3 is TGTGCCAGCAGCTTGACCGGGACAGGGGGTTTTGAGACCCAGTACTTC. Full variable domain (missing parts from reference TRBV7-2 and TRBJ2-5): GAGVSQSPSNKVTEKGKDVELRCDPISGHTALYWYRQSLGQGLEFLIYFQGNSAPDKSGLPSDRFSAERTGGSVSTLTIQRTQQEDSAVYLCASSLTGTGGFETQYFGPGTRLLVL.